This T cell receptor (beta chain) originates from a study of blood T cell repertoires in COVID-19. Data came from immunoSEQ multiplex PCR; TCRdb stores just in-frame clones and leaves some out. Of about 18,000 clones listed, approximately 86% are singletons. The ends were cut back, 7 bases at V and 0 bases at J, with 10 bases in the middle. The CDR3 loop spans 14 amino acids. CDR1 LNHDA and CDR2 SQIVND come from the germline V gene (reference sequence). The clonotype was recovered from a human donor in a cohort sampled during active COVID-19. The donor label of this sample is uncertain. The material sequenced was peripheral blood. This sequence joins TRBV19 and TRBJ1-3, with D maybe TRBD1 (6 bases). CDR3 nucleotide sequence: TGTGCCAGTACCCGAGGGGGCTCTGGAAACACCATATATTTT. Protein product: CASTRGGSGNTIYF.